This T cell receptor (beta chain) was sequenced for a study of cytomegalovirus exposure and HLA in healthy donors. 60 Vbeta and 13 Jbeta primers were used in PCR. Clones were sequenced by immunoSEQ multiplex PCR, and TCRdb holds only the in-frame ones, with some missing. The table has 150,000 to 200,000 clones, 55% to 75% seen once. Sequenced: PBMCs. The clonotype comes from a human donor in good health.

CDR3 protein: CASSHRDRAPGELFF. The CDR3 DNA reads as TGTGCCAGCAGTCACCGGGACAGGGCTCCCGGGGAGCTGTTTTTT. The chain combines TRBV6-5 with TRBJ2-2; TRBD1 agrees at 9 bases. CDR3 length equals 15 residues. In germline, CDR1 is MNHEY, CDR2 SVGAGI. V shed 5 bases, J shed 6 bases, and the junction held 7 bases outside the gene matches.